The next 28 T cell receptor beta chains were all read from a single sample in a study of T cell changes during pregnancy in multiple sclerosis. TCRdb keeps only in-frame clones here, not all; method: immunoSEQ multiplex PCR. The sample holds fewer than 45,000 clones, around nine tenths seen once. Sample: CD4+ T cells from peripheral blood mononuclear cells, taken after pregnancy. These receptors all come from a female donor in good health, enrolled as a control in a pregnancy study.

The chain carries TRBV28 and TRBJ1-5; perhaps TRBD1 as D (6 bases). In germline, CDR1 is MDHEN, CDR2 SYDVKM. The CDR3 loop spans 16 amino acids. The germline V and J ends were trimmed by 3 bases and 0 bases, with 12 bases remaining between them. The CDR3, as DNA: TGTGCCAGCAGTTTGGGGGGGGCGGGTAGCAATCAGCCCCAGCATTTT. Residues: CASSLGGAGSNQPQHF.

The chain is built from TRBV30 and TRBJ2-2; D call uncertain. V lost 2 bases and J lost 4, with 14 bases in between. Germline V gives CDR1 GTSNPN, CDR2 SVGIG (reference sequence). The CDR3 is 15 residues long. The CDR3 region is CAWSLLVPRTGELFF. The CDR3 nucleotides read TGTGCCTGGAGTCTCCTGGTGCCGCGCACCGGGGAGCTGTTTTTT.

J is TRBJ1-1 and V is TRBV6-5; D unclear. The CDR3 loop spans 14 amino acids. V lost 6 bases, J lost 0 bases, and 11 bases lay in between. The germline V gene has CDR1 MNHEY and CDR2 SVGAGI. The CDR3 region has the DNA TGTGCCAGCAGCGAGGGAAGCTTGAACACTGAAGCTTTCTTT. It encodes CASSEGSLNTEAFF.

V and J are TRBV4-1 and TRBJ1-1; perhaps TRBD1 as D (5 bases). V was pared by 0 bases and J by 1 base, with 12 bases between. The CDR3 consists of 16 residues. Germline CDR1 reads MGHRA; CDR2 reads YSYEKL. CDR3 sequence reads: CASSQDPGVGNTEAFF. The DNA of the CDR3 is TGCGCCAGCAGCCAAGATCCGGGGGTGGGGAACACTGAAGCTTTCTTT.

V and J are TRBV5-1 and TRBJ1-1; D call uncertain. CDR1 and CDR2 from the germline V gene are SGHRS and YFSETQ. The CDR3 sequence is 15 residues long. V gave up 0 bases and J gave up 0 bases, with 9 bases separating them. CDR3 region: CASSLDQVMNTEAFF. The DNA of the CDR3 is TGCGCCAGCAGCTTGGACCAGGTAATGAACACTGAAGCTTTCTTT.

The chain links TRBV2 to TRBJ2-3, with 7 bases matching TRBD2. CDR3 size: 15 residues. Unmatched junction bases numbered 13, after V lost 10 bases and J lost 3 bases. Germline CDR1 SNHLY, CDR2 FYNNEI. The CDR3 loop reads CAIFRNSGQTDTQYF. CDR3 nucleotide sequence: TGTGCCATCTTTCGAAATAGCGGGCAAACAGATACGCAGTATTTT.

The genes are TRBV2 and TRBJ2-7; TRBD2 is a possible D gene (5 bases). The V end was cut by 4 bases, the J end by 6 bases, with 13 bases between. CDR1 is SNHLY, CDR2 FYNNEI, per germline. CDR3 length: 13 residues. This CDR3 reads CASSVYREGEQYF. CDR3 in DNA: TGTGCCAGCAGTGTGTATCGGGAAGGCGAGCAGTACTTC.

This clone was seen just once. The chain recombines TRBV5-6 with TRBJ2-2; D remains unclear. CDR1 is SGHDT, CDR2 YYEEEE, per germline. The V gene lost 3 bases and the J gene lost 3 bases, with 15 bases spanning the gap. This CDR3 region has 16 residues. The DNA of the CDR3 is TGTGCCAGCAGCTATACTCCAACAGCTTACACCGGGGAGCTGTTTTTT. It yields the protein CASSYTPTAYTGELFF.

This CDR3 is CASSLWDRGTGELFF. Written as DNA, the CDR3 is TGTGCCAGCAGCTTATGGGACAGGGGGACCGGGGAGCTGTTTTTT. The V gene is TRBV11-2, the J gene TRBJ2-2; 11 nucleotides line up with TRBD1. Germline V gene sequence: CDR1 SGHAT, CDR2 FQNNGV. V was pared by 2 bases and J by 5 bases, with 1 base of the junction left unmatched. The CDR3 sequence is 15 residues long.

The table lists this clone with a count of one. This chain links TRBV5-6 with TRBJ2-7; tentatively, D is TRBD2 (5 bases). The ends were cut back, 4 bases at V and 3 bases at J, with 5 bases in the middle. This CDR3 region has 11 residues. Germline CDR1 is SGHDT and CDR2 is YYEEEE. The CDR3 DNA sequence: TGTGCCAGCAGCCGGGACTACGAGCAGTACTTC. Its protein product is CASSRDYEQYF.

In DNA form, the CDR3 reads TGTGCCAGCAGTTACAGGACGGGGGATTCACCCCTCCACTTT. Its protein is CASSYRTGDSPLHF. The rearrangement links TRBV6-6 to TRBJ1-6; tentative D call: TRBD1 (5 bases). Germline V lookup: CDR1 MNHNY, CDR2 SVGAGI (reference sequence). V was clipped by 2 bases and J by 8 bases, with 10 bases between them. This CDR3 is built from 14 residues.

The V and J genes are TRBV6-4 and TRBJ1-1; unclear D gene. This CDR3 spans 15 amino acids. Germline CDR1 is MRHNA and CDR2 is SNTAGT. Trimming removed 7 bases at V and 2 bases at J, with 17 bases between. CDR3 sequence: CASNPPKANNTEAFF. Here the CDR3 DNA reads TGTGCCAGCAACCCCCCGAAAGCAAATAACACTGAAGCTTTCTTT.

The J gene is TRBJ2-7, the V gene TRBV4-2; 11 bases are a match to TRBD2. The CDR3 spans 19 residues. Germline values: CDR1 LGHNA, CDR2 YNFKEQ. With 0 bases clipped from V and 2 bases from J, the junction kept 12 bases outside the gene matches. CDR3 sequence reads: CASSQDPELAGVVTYEQYF. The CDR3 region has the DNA TGTGCCAGCAGCCAAGACCCAGAACTAGCGGGAGTTGTCACCTACGAGCAGTACTTC.

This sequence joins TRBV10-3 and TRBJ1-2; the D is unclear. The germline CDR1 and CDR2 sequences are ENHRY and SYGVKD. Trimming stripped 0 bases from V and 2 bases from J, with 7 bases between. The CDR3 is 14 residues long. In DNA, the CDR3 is TGTGCCATCAGTGAGTCTGGCCAGAACTATGGCTACACCTTC. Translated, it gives CAISESGQNYGYTF.

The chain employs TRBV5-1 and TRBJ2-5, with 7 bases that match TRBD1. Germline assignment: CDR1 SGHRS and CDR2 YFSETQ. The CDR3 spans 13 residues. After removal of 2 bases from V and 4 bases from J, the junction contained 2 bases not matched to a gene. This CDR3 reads CASSLQGRETQYF. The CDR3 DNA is TGCGCCAGCAGCTTACAGGGGCGAGAGACCCAGTACTTC. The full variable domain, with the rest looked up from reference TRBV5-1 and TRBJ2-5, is KAGVTQTPRYLIKTRGQQVTLSCSPISGHRSVSWYQQTPGQGLQFLFEYFSETQRNKGNFPGRFSGRQFSNSRSEMNVSTLELGDSALYLCASSLQGRETQYFGPGTRLLVL.

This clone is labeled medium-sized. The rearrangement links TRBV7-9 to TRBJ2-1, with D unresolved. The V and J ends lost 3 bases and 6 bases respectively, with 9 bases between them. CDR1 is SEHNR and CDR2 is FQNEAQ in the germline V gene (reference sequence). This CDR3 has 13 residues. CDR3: CASSLVAGNEQFF. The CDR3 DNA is TGTGCCAGCAGCTTGGTAGCCGGCAATGAGCAGTTCTTC.

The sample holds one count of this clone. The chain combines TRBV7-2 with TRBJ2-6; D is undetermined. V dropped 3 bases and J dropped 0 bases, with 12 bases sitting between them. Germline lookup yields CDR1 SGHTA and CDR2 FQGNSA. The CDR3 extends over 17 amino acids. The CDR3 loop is CASSLGFRSSGANVLTF. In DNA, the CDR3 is TGTGCCAGCAGCTTGGGTTTCCGGAGCTCTGGGGCCAACGTCCTGACTTTC.

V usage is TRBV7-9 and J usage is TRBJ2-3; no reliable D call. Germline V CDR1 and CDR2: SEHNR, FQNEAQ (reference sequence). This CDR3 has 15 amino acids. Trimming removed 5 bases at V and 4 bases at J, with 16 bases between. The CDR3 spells CASSQRLGKADTQYF. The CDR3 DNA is TGTGCCAGCAGCCAGAGGCTGGGTAAGGCAGATACGCAGTATTTT.

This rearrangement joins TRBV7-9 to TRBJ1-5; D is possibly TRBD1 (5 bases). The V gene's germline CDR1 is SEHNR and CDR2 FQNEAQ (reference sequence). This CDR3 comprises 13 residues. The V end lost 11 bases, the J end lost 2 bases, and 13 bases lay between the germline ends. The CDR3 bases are TGTGCCCCCGGGGGGGGTTGCAATCAGCCCCAGCATTTT. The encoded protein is CAPGGGCNQPQHF.

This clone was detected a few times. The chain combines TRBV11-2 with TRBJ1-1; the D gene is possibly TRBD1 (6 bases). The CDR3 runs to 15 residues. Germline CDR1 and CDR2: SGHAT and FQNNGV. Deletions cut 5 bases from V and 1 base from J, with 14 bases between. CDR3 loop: CASSPSTTGNTEAFF. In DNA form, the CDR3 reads TGTGCCAGCAGCCCCTCCACGACAGGGAACACTGAAGCTTTCTTT.

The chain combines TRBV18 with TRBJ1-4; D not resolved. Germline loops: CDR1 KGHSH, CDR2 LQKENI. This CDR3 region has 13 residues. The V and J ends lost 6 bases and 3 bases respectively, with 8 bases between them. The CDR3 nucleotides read TGTGCCAGCTCGCGAGGGCCTAATGAAAAACTGTTTTTT. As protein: CASSRGPNEKLFF. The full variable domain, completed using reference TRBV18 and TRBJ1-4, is NAGVMQNPRHLVRRRGQEARLRCSPMKGHSHVYWYRQLPEEGLKFMVYLQKENIIDESGMPKERFSAEFPKEGPSILRIQQVVRGDSAAYFCASSRGPNEKLFFGSGTQLSVL.

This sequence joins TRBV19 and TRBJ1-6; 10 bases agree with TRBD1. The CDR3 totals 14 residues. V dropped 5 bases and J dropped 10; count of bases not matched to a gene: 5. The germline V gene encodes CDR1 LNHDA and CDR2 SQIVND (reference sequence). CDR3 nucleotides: TGTGCCAGTAGTCCAGGACAGGGGGGATCACCCCTCCACTTT. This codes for CASSPGQGGSPLHF.

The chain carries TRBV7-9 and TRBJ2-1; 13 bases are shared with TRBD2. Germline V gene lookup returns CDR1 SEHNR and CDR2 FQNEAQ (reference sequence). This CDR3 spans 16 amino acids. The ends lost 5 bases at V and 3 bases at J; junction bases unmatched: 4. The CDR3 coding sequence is TGTGCCAGCAGCCGGACTAGCGGGGGAGGCTACAATGAGCAGTTCTTC. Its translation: CASSRTSGGGYNEQFF.

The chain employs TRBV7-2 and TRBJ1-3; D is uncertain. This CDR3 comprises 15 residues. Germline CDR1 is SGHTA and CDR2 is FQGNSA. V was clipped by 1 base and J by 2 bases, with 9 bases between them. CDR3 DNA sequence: TGTGCCAGCAGCTTAGTCGCAGAAACTGGAAACACCATATATTTT. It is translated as CASSLVAETGNTIYF.

The CDR3 nucleotides are TGTGCCTGCCAGGGTGGCGGGGAGCTGTTTTTT. Protein: CACQGGGELFF. The genes are TRBV30 and TRBJ2-2; tentatively, D is TRBD1 (5 bases). V dropped 6 bases and J dropped 7 bases, with 9 bases sitting between them. Germline V CDR1 and CDR2: GTSNPN, SVGIG (reference sequence). The CDR3 is 11 amino acids.

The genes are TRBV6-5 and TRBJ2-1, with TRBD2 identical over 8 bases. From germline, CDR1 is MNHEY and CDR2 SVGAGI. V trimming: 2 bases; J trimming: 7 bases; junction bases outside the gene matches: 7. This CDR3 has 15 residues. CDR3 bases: TGTGCCAGCAGTTACCAGGGACTAGGAAGGAATGAGCAGTTCTTC. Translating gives CASSYQGLGRNEQFF.

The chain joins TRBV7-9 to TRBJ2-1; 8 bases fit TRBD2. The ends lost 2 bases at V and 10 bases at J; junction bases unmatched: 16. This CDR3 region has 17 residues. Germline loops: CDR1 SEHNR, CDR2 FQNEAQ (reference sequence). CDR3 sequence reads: CASSLSVPSGGLSEQFF. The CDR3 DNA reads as TGTGCCAGCAGCTTAAGCGTTCCCAGCGGGGGCCTCTCGGAGCAGTTCTTC.

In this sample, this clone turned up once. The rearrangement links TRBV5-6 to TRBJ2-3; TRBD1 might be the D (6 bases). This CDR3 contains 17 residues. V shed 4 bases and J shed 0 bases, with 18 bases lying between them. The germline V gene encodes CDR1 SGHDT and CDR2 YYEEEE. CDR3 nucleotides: TGTGCCAGCAGCCTGAAACAGGGAAGGGGGAGCACAGATACGCAGTATTTT. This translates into CASSLKQGRGSTDTQYF.